Given below is one T cell receptor beta chain in context. Antigen specificity is unknown. At sampling all donors were nominally healthy, likely with unrecorded immune exposures. PCR primers comprised 60 Vbeta and 13 Jbeta primers. Clones were read by immunoSEQ multiplex PCR, and TCRdb kept only the in-frame ones, dropping some. The table shows 95,000 to 100,000 clones, with roughly four fifths occurring only once. The data derive from a study of cytomegalovirus exposure and HLA in healthy donors. Looking at the study overall: An analysis done earlier identified about 120 million unique TCR beta sequences from about 180 million T cells. Study-wide results and caveats: In a later analysis, specific HLA alleles were associated with around 17,000 TCR beta sequences at a 0.05 false discovery rate. According to the study, about 180 TCR beta chains were cytomegalovirus-associated.

J lost 4 bases, V lost 1 base, and 4 bases had no gene match. CDR1 and CDR2 from the germline V gene are SGDLS and YYNGEE. The CDR3 extends over 17 amino acids. The TCR was taken from a female donor in good health and CMV-seronegative. The source material was PBMCs. The chain uses TRBV9 and TRBJ2-2; TRBD2 aligns across 13 bases. The CDR3 nucleotides are TGTGCCAGCAGCGTAAGGACTAGCGGGAGATCCACCGGGGAGCTGTTTTTT. It codes for CASSVRTSGRSTGELFF. Variable domain in full (rest from reference TRBV9 and TRBJ2-2): DSGVTQTPKHLITATGQRVTLRCSPRSGDLSVYWYQQSLDQGLQFLIQYYNGEERAKGNILERFSAQQFPDLHSELNLSSLELGDSALYFCASSVRTSGRSTGELFFGEGSRLTVL.